This T cell receptor beta chain was observed in a study of CD8+CD57+ T cells in acquired aplastic anemia. For the study at large: Mean DNA quantity obtained from sorted CD4+ and CD8+ cells was approximately 3 ug. General study results and limits: Patients versus controls showed no significant CD8+ Simpson's diversity difference. It was found that twenty-nine CD8+ CDR3 sequences were shared between patients and controls.

This clonotype showed up just a few times. The antigen remains unidentified. The TCR beta profiling, which covered VDJ combination and CDR3 sequence, was carried out using genomic DNA as the template. Using its own MiXCR run on the reads, TCRdb lists one record per CDR3 protein. In the table there are about 270,000 distinct CDR3 sequences, about 80% of which are singletons. CDR1 and CDR2 from the germline V gene are SGHNT and YENEEA. There are 14 residues in the CDR3. With 2 bases removed from V and 6 bases from J, the gap between germline ends came to 12 bases. Patients picked for sequencing had shown CD8+CD57+ cell expansion detected by flow cytometry.

This rearrangement joins TRBV11-3 to TRBJ2-3; D unresolved. This TCR was sampled from a human donor with aplastic anemia. The sample taken for sequencing was sorted CD4+, CD8+, or CD8+CD57+ T cells (not recorded which) from PBMCs. The CDR3 DNA follows: TGTGCCAGCAGCTTACCCTATGGACCCGATACGCAGTATTTT. It encodes CASSLPYGPDTQYF.